Included here is one TCR beta chain sequence, with context. The clone's antigen remains unknown. Qualities for individual bases were not recorded, and no much larger clone is one base off. The time point label on this specimen signifies: blood 2 weeks post-SBRT. The treatment or condition label corresponds to: 15 Gy SBRT to primary tumor, nephrectomy 4 weeks later. To follow tumor-enriched clonotypes, peripheral blood was collected serially from radiation-treated patients at baseline and again at 2 weeks and 4 weeks after SBRT. All patients had renal cell carcinoma with clear cell pathology. The QIAamp DNA Blood Mini Kit (Qiagen) was used to prepare genomic DNA for TCR sequencing. Samples were included in the analyses only if all quality control checks were passed. Following the manufacturer's recommendations, the immunoSEQ kit was used to generate TCR beta libraries from genomic DNA. To prepare libraries, a first multiplex PCR with proprietary primers was run, followed by a second PCR that added unique barcodes, and a bead cleanup was done after each round. A kit-provided positive control reaction and a negative control reaction were included in every sample batch. The final libraries were assessed on an Agilent 4200 TapeStation D1000 ScreenTape, pooled by volume, and quantified by qPCR. An Illumina NextSeq500 fitted with a MidOutput 150-cycle cartridge performed the sequencing, running 156 Read1 cycles and 15 Index1 cycles with the kit's custom primers. The pooled library was loaded at 0.8 to 1 pM, with a roughly 22% PhiX control spiked in. In the paper's pipeline: Vendor-processed data were analyzed in R, and a clonotype was defined as all T cells sharing the same CDR3 nucleotide sequence. In the clone abundance analyses, frequencies were normalized to the 10,000 most abundant clones in each sample. Public T cell clones, which averaged fewer than five per sample, were removed prior to analysis. A difference in abundance of at least 32-fold between compartments was used to define tumor-enriched and baseline blood-enriched clonotypes. Clonotypes expanded or contracted between blood time points were identified with a beta-binomial differential abundance model. The Baroni-Urbani and Buser coefficient was used to measure tumor-blood repertoire similarity, and groups were compared with two-tailed Wilcoxon tests in R. The table comes from immuneACCESS by way of TCRdb, which keeps in-frame sequences with V and J called. Part of the clones is missing from these tables; in studies checked, under half for an unresolved V gene and the rest for unknown reasons. That table is the source of V, J and clone size, and D and trimming were worked out from the DNA. The sample profile shows more than 150,000 clones; about 87% of them were found once. The top ten constitute 10% to 15% of the sample.

The data are from a study of radiation and T cells in renal cell carcinoma (dated by TCRdb to the early 2020s). Turning to the overall study: Samples came from a clinical trial, in which primary renal cell carcinomas received 15 Gy stereotactic body radiation therapy followed by nephrectomy 4 weeks later. In total, about 50 samples underwent TCR beta sequencing: around 25 tumors plus 27 peripheral blood samples. Across all 53 samples, several million unique CDR3 nucleotide sequences encoding roughly 2.7 million unique CDR3 amino acid sequences were identified.

Beyond this particular receptor, the publication reports: Because pretreatment tumor biopsies were not available, the study could not determine whether clonotypes were already present within the tumor at baseline. Tracking of blood repertoire dynamics stopped at four to five weeks after treatment, with no follow-up past that point. Effects of radiation dose or scheduling on the TCR repertoire could not be addressed with the single-armed trial design. Top tumor clonotypes rose in blood from baseline to 2 weeks post-radiation, then contracted by 4 weeks, suggesting transient expansion of tumor-resident clones.

The material sequenced was blood, taken from a patient whose treatment included radiotherapy and nephrectomy. This receptor was identified in a woman in her 50s with renal cell carcinoma.

The CDR3 here reads CASSLAYPNYGYTF. The DNA sequence follows: TGTGCCAGCAGCTTAGCGTACCCAAACTATGGCTACACCTTC. This chain is built from TRBV7-9 and TRBJ1-2, with no reliable assignment of the D segment. From cysteine to phenylalanine, the CDR3 is 14 amino acids long. Only the CDR3 DNA stays, 42 bases, in frame from base 1. The germline V gene (reference sequence) supplies CDR1 SEHNR and CDR2 FQNEAQ. The junction shows trimming of 0 bases on V and 2 bases on J, plus 7 bases between the germline ends.